This T cell receptor beta chain derives from a study of blood T cells in healthy people across ages. The CDR3 sequence is 15 residues long. Germline V gene lookup returns CDR1 LGHNA and CDR2 YSLEER. V lost 0 bases to trimming and J lost 4 bases, with 9 bases between them. A J-beta primer mix and a sample-barcoded 5' primer were used in a second PCR of roughly 7 to 12 cycles. TCRdb called the 5' RACE reads again in MiXCR, with one record for every CDR3 protein. The profile covers 550,000 to 750,000 distinct CDR3 sequences, with around a fifth appearing a single time and roughly 3.6% taken by the ten largest.

The chain carries TRBV4-3 and TRBJ2-2, with no clear D. Sequencing used blood. This clonotype was sampled from a man in his sixties or seventies in good health. CDR3 loop: CASSQDRRVTGELFF. The CDR3 DNA reads as TGCGCCAGCAGCCAAGATCGCCGGGTCACCGGGGAGCTGTTTTTT.